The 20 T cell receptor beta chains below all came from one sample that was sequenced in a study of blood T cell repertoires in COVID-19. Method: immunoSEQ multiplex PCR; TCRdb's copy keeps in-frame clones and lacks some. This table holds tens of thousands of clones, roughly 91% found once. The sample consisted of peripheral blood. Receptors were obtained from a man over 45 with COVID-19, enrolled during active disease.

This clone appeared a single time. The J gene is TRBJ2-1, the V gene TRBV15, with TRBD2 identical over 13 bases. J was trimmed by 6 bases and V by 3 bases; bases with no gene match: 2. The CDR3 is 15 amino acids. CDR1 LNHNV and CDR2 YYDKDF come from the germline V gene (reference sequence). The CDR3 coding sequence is TGTGCCACCAGCAGGGGACTAGCGGGAAGCAATGAGCAGTTCTTC. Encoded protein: CATSRGLAGSNEQFF.

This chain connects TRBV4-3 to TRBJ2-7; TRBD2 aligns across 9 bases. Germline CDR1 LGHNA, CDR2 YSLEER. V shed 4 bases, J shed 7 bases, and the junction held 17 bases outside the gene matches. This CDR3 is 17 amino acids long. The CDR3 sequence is CASSPLKASGKFLEQYF. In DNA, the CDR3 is TGCGCCAGCAGCCCATTAAAGGCTAGCGGGAAATTCTTAGAGCAGTACTTC.

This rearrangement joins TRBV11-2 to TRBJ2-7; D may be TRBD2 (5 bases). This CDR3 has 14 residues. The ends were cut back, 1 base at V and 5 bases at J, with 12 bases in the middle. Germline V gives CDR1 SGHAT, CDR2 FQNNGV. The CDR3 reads CASSLVRGLNEQYF. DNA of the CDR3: TGTGCCAGCAGCTTAGTTCGGGGTTTAAACGAGCAGTACTTC. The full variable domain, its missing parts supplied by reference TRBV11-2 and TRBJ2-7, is EAGVAQSPRYKIIEKRQSVAFWCNPISGHATLYWYQQILGQGPKLLIQFQNNGVVDDSQLPKDRFSAERLKGVDSTLKIQPAKLEDSAVYLCASSLVRGLNEQYFGPGTRLTVT.

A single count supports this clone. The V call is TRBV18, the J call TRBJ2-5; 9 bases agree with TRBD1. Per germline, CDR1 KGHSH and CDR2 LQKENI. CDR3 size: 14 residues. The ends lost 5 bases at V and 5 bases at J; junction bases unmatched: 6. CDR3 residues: CASSSDRGGETQYF. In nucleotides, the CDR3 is TGTGCCAGCTCATCGGACAGGGGCGGCGAGACCCAGTACTTC. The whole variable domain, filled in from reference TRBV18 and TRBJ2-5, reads NAGVMQNPRHLVRRRGQEARLRCSPMKGHSHVYWYRQLPEEGLKFMVYLQKENIIDESGMPKERFSAEFPKEGPSILRIQQVVRGDSAAYFCASSSDRGGETQYFGPGTRLLVL.

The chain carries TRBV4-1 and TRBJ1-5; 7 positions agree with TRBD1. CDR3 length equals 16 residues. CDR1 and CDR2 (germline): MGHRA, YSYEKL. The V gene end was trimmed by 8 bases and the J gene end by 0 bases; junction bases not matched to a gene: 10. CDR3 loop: CASGGQGGYSNQPQHF. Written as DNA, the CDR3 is TGCGCCAGCGGGGGGCAGGGGGGTTATAGCAATCAGCCCCAGCATTTT.

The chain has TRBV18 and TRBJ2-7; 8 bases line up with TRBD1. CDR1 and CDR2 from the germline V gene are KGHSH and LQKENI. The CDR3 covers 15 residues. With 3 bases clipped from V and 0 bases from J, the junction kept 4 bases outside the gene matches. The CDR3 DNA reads TGTGCCAGCTCACCCGGACAGGGTCTCTCCTACGAGCAGTACTTC. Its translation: CASSPGQGLSYEQYF.

The CDR3, as DNA: TGTGCCAGCAGTTCAGGGTTTAAGCAGCCCCAGCATTTT. This translates into CASSSGFKQPQHF. V is TRBV12-3 or TRBV12-4 and J is TRBJ1-5; possible D gene TRBD1, 5 bases. Trimming removed 4 bases at V and 7 bases at J, with 11 bases between. This CDR3 contains 13 residues.

The CDR3 DNA reads as TGTGCCAGTAGTATAGTTTTCTCCGGGGAGCTGTTTTTT. It codes for CASSIVFSGELFF. This sequence joins TRBV19 and TRBJ2-2; D is undetermined. Germline values: CDR1 LNHDA, CDR2 SQIVND (reference sequence). V was trimmed by 1 base and J by 6 bases, leaving 6 bases between them. The CDR3 spans 13 residues. Complete variable domain (other parts from reference TRBV19 and TRBJ2-2): DGGITQSPKYLFRKEGQNVTLSCEQNLNHDAMYWYRQDPGQGLRLIYYSQIVNDFQKGDIAEGYSVSREKKESFPLTVTSAQKNPTAFYLCASSIVFSGELFFGEGSRLTVL.

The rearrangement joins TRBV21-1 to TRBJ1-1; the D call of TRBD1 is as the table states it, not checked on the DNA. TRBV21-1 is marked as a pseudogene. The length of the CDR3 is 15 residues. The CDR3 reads CASSKGTGMNTEAFF. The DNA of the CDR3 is TGTGCCAGCAGCAAAGGGACAGGGATGAACACTGAAGCTTTCTTT.

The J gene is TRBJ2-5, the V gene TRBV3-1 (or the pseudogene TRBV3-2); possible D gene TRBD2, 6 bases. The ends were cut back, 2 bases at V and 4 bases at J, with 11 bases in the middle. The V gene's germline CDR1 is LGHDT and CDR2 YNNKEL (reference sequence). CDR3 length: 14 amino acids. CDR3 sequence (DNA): TGTGCCAGCAGCCAACTCGGGGGAGGAGAGACCCAGTACTTC. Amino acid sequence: CASSQLGGGETQYF.

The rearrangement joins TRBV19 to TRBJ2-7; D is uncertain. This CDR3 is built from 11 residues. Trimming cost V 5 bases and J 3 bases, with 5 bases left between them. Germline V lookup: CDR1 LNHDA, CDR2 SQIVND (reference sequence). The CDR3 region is CASSDFYEQYF. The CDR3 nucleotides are TGTGCCAGTAGTGACTTCTACGAGCAGTACTTC.

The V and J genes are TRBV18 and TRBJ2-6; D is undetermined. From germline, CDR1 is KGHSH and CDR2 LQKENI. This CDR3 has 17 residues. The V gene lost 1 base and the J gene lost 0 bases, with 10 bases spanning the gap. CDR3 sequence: CASSPLSLRSGANVLTF. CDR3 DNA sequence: TGTGCCAGCTCACCACTAAGTCTGCGCTCTGGGGCCAACGTCCTGACTTTC.

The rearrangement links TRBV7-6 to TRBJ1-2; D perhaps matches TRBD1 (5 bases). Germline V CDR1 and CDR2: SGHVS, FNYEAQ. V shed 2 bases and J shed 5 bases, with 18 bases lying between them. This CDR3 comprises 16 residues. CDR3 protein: CASSLTGRPGRYGYTF. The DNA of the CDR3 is TGTGCCAGCAGCTTAACAGGTCGTCCAGGCCGGTATGGCTACACCTTC.

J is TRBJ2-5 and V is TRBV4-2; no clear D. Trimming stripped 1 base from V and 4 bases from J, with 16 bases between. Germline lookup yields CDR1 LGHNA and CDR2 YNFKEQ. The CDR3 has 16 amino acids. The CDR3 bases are TGTGCCAGCAGCCAAGTCCCAGATCCCCTAGTAGAGACCCAGTACTTC. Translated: CASSQVPDPLVETQYF.

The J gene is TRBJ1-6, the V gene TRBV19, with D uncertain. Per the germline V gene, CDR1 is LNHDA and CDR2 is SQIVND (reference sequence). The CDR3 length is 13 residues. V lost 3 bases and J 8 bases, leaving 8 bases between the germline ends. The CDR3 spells CASSIGRDSPLHF. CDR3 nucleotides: TGTGCCAGTAGTATTGGTCGGGATTCACCCCTCCACTTT.

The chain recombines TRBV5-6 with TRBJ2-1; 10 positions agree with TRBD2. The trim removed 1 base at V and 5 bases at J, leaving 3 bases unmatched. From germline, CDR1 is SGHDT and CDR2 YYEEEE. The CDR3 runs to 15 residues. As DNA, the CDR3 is TGTGCCAGCAGCTTGAGGACTAGCGGTGACAATGAGCAGTTCTTC. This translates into CASSLRTSGDNEQFF.

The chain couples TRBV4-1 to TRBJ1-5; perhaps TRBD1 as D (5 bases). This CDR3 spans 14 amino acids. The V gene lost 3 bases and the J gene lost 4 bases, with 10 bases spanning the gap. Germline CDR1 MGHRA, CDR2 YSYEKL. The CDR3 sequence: CASSHGQGNQPQHF. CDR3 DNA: TGCGCCAGCAGCCATGGGCAGGGTAATCAGCCCCAGCATTTT.

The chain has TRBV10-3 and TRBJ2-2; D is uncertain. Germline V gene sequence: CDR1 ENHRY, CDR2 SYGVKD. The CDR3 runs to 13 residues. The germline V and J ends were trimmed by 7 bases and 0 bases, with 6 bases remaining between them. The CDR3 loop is CAIKQPNTGELFF. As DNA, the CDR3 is TGTGCCATCAAACAGCCGAACACCGGGGAGCTGTTTTTT.

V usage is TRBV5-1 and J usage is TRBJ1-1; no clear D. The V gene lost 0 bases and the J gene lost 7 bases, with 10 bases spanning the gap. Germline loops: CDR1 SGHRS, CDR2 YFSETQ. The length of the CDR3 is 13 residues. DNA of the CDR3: TGCGCCAGCAGCTTGGCCGAGGGAAGTGAAGCTTTCTTT. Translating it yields CASSLAEGSEAFF.

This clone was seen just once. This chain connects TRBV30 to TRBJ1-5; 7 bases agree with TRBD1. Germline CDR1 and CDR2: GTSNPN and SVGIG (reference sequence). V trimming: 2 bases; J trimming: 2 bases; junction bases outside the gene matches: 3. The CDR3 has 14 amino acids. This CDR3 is CAWSRGQGNQPQHF. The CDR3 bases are TGTGCCTGGAGTAGGGGGCAGGGCAATCAGCCCCAGCATTTT.